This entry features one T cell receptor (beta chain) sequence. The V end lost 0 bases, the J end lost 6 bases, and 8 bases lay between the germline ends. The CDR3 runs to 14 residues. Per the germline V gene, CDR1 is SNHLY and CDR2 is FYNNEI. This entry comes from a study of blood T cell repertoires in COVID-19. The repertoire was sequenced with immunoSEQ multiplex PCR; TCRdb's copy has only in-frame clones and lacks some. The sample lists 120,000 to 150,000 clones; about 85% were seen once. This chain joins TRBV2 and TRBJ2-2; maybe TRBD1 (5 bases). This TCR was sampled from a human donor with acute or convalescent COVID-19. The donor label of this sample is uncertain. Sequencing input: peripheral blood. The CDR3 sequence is CASSEARAAGELFF. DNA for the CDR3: TGTGCCAGCAGTGAAGCCAGGGCGGCCGGGGAGCTGTTTTTT.